Below, one TCR beta chain is given with its context. These data belong to a study of STAT5B mutations in CD4+ large granular lymphocyte leukemia. Measured with immunoSEQ multiplex PCR; TCRdb has only the in-frame clones, and not every one. The table shows tens of thousands of clones, with 82% occurring only once. After removal of 3 bases from V and 8 bases from J, the junction contained 7 bases not matched to a gene. There are 15 residues in the CDR3. Germline CDR1 and CDR2: LNHDA and SQIVND (reference sequence). The specimen was CD4+ T cells from blood buffy coats. The origin of this receptor is a human donor in good health. This rearrangement joins TRBV19 to TRBJ2-1; 10 nucleotides agree with TRBD1. CDR3 in amino acids: CASSIRDRGGDEQFF. CDR3 nucleotide sequence: TGTGCCAGTAGTATCCGGGACAGGGGTGGCGATGAGCAGTTCTTC. Variable domain in full (rest from reference TRBV19 and TRBJ2-1): DGGITQSPKYLFRKEGQNVTLSCEQNLNHDAMYWYRQDPGQGLRLIYYSQIVNDFQKGDIAEGYSVSREKKESFPLTVTSAQKNPTAFYLCASSIRDRGGDEQFFGPGTRLTVL.